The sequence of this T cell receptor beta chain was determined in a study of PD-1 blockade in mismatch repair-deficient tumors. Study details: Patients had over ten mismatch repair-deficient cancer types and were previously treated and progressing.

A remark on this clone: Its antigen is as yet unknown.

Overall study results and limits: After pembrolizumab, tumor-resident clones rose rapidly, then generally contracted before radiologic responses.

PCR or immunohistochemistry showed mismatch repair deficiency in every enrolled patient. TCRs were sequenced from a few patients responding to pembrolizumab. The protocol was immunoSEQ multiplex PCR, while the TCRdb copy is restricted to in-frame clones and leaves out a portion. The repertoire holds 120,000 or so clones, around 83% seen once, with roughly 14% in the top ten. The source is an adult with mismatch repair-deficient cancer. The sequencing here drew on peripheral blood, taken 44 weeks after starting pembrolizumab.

The CDR3 spells CAIRASSGRAQSYNEQFF. CDR3 nucleotide sequence: TGTGCCATCAGGGCTTCTAGCGGGAGGGCCCAATCTTACAATGAGCAGTTCTTC. The rearrangement joins TRBV10-3 to TRBJ2-1; 12 bases map to TRBD2. The V segment lost 6 bases and the J segment 4 bases; nucleotides outside the gene matches: 13. Germline V gene sequence: CDR1 ENHRY, CDR2 SYGVKD. The CDR3 totals 18 residues.